Listed below are T cell receptor beta chains from one sample, sequenced in a study of OX40 agonist ivuxolimab in advanced cancers. TCRdb's copy holds only in-frame clones and misses some; the assay was immunoSEQ multiplex PCR. Of approximately 76,000 clones in the sample, 80% to 95% were seen once. The source material was CD4+ or CD8+ T cells sorted from blood, sampled in a trial of the OX40 agonist ivuxolimab. These receptors were obtained from an adult with an advanced solid tumor such as melanoma, head and neck, liver or kidney cancer. Each CDR3 is given with its conserved first and last residue. Each record gives: clone size, J gene, V gene, D gene, CDR3 protein, CDR3 DNA. The D gene is left open where the match is weak. Rows may omit the clone size; those that give it use once, few, many or a size class.

>-|TRBJ2-3|TRBV27|TRBD2
CASSYSGGADTQYF
TGTGCCAGCAGTTATAGCGGGGGGGCAGATACGCAGTATTTT
>-|TRBJ1-1|TRBV2|TRBD1
CASRGTGVTEAFF
TGTGCCAGCAGGGGAACAGGGGTCACTGAAGCTTTCTTT
>-|TRBJ2-3|TRBV2|-
CAITSVDTQYF
TGTGCCATTACATCAGTAGATACGCAGTATTTT
>-|TRBJ1-2|TRBV29-1|TRBD1
CRGLGTGPSYGYTF
TGCAGGGGGCTTGGGACAGGACCATCTTATGGCTACACCTTC
>-|TRBJ1-1|TRBV5-1|-
CASSLVGSEAFF
TGCGCCAGCAGCTTGGTAGGCTCTGAAGCTTTCTTT
>-|TRBJ1-1|TRBV4-1|-
CASSQVNTGPNTEAFF
TGCGCCAGCAGCCAAGTAAACACAGGGCCTAACACTGAAGCTTTCTTT
>-|TRBJ2-2|TRBV7-9|TRBD1
CASSPRTGANTGELFF
TGTGCCAGCAGCCCCAGAACAGGGGCCAACACCGGGGAGCTGTTTTTT
>-|TRBJ1-1|TRBV4-1|-
CASSHDAGTLIENTEAFF
TGCGCCAGCAGCCATGACGCCGGGACTCTGATTGAGAACACTGAAGCTTTCTTT
>-|TRBJ2-7|TRBV14|TRBD1
CASSHRDRGRPYEQYF
TGTGCCAGCAGCCACCGGGACAGGGGACGACCCTACGAGCAGTACTTC
>-|TRBJ2-7|TRBV9|TRBD1
CASSVGDSPLSYEQYF
TGTGCCAGCAGCGTAGGGGACAGCCCGCTCTCCTACGAGCAGTACTTC
>few|TRBJ2-7|TRBV7-6|-
CASSLAESFSEQYF
TGTGCCAGCAGCTTAGCGGAGAGTTTCAGCGAGCAGTACTTC
>-|TRBJ2-7|TRBV27|-
CASSPGRTQSVLSEQYF
TGTGCCAGCAGTCCTGGCCGGACCCAATCCGTTTTAAGCGAGCAGTACTTC
>-|TRBJ2-5|TRBV5-1|-
CASSSQETQYF
TGCGCCAGCAGCTCCCAAGAGACCCAGTACTTC
>-|TRBJ2-1|TRBV7-2|-
CASSLGYNEQFF
TGTGCCAGCAGCTTAGGGTACAATGAGCAGTTCTTC
>-|TRBJ2-1|TRBV4-1|TRBD2
CASSQVSTSGGAREQFF
TGCGCCAGCAGCCAAGTTTCGACTAGCGGGGGGGCCAGGGAGCAGTTCTTC
>-|TRBJ2-5|TRBV6-1|-
CASSEGGEETQYF
TGTGCCAGCAGTGAAGGGGGGGAAGAGACCCAGTACTTC
>-|TRBJ1-1|TRBV7-8|TRBD1
CASSITQGVNTEAFF
TGTGCCAGCAGCATTACTCAGGGGGTGAACACTGAAGCTTTCTTT
>-|TRBJ2-7|TRBV18|-
CASSPGVGGGLYEQYF
TGTGCCAGCTCACCGGGAGTAGGGGGGGGCCTCTACGAGCAGTACTTC
>once|TRBJ2-7|TRBV5-6|TRBD1
CASSTQTGKGAYEQYF
TGTGCCAGCAGCACGCAGACAGGGAAAGGGGCCTACGAGCAGTACTTC
>-|TRBJ2-1|TRBV4-3|TRBD2
CASSQVAGVKNEQFF
TGCGCCAGCAGCCAAGTAGCGGGGGTAAAAAATGAGCAGTTCTTC
>-|TRBJ1-1|TRBV10-3|TRBD1
CATRDRVDTEAFF
TGTGCCACCCGGGACAGGGTGGACACTGAAGCTTTCTTT
>-|TRBJ2-1|TRBV10-3|-
CAISGLRALDDEQFF
TGTGCCATCAGTGGCCTCAGGGCTCTCGACGATGAGCAGTTCTTC
>-|TRBJ2-5|TRBV10-1|TRBD1
CASSQGQGDQETQYF
TGCGCCAGCAGCCAGGGACAGGGGGACCAAGAGACCCAGTACTTC
>-|TRBJ1-1|TRBV6-5|-
CASSYSPGPDTEAFF
TGTGCCAGCAGTTACTCACCGGGTCCGGACACTGAAGCTTTCTTT
>-|TRBJ2-5|TRBV4-3|TRBD1
CASSQEPSGGQETQYF
TGCGCCAGCAGCCAAGAGCCTTCAGGGGGCCAAGAGACCCAGTACTTC
>few|TRBJ1-5|TRBV19|TRBD1
CASSTDRGGNQPQHF
TGTGCCAGTAGTACGGACAGGGGAGGCAATCAGCCCCAGCATTTT
>-|TRBJ1-3|TRBV27|-
CASSLGGAASGNTIYF
TGTGCCAGCAGTCTCGGCGGAGCTGCCTCTGGAAACACCATATATTTT
>-|TRBJ1-1|TRBV30|-
CAWSVTENTEAFF
TGTGCCTGGAGTGTAACAGAGAACACTGAAGCTTTCTTT
>-|TRBJ1-3|TRBV15|-
CATSRERGYSGNTIYF
TGTGCCACCAGCAGAGAGAGGGGGTACTCTGGAAACACCATATATTTT
>-|TRBJ2-2|TRBV7-9|-
CASSGLLAGSGELFF
TGTGCCAGCAGCGGACTTTTAGCAGGGTCCGGGGAGCTGTTTTTT
>once|TRBJ2-3|TRBV11-2|-
CASSPGTQMAQYF
TGTGCCAGCAGCCCCGGGACTCAGATGGCGCAGTATTTT
>-|TRBJ2-5|TRBV7-9|TRBD1
CASSSGQDWMTQYF
TGTGCCAGCAGCTCAGGACAGGACTGGATGACCCAGTACTTC
>-|TRBJ1-1|TRBV7-2|-
CASSLGTPAWAFF
TGTGCCAGCAGCTTGGGGACCCCTGCGTGGGCTTTCTTT
>-|TRBJ1-2|TRBV5-5|-
CASWQSAVGYTF
TGTGCCAGCTGGCAGTCCGCGGTGGGCTACACCTTC
>-|TRBJ1-2|TRBV15|TRBD1
CATSLRDRSFYGYTF
TGTGCCACCAGCCTCCGGGACAGGTCCTTCTATGGCTACACCTTC
>-|TRBJ2-1|TRBV5-4|-
CASSPGLSPRDNNEQFF
TGTGCCAGCAGCCCGGGACTCTCCCCGAGGGATAACAATGAGCAGTTCTTC